The clone carrying this TCR beta chain has more than one count but fewer than ten. Its antigen is not known. The data stem from a study of vaccination and CD4 T cells after COVID-19. Study details: Stimulation used overlapping spike peptides from SARS-CoV-2, HCoV-NL63, HCoV-OC43 and HCoV-229E.

The study, taken as a whole, reports: Within the convalescent patients, spike mono-reactivity was found in 304 of 307 vaccine-specific clones. Median about 90% of reactive clones detected in convalescent patients emerged only post-vaccination. SARS-CoV-2-reactive clonotypes rose nonsignificantly, with the median going from approximately 21 to 40.

The length of the CDR3 is 12 residues. Deletions cut 0 bases from V and 3 bases from J, with 0 bases between. Germline V gives CDR1 SGHTA, CDR2 FQGNSA. Sequenced with the Oncomine TCR Beta short-read assay was DNA taken from cultured CD4+ T cells. In TCRdb, the PCR reads were re-called with MiXCR into one record per CDR3 protein. The data hold roughly 17,000 distinct CDR3 sequences, with about 40% observed a single time. Treatment denoted: approximately 9-day PBMC culture with coronavirus spike peptide pools or control peptides (ViraFEST assay). Sequencing used CD4+ T cells from blood, cultured in vitro. The receptor's source is a human donor who had recovered from COVID-19. J is TRBJ1-3 and V is TRBV7-2; D is ambiguous. The CDR3 sequence: CASSLAGNTIYF. Here the CDR3 DNA reads TGTGCCAGCAGCTTAGCTGGAAACACCATATATTTT.